This T cell receptor (beta chain) was recorded in a study of control samples from healthy donors and cancer patients. There are 14 residues in the CDR3. Trimming took off 8 bases at V and 1 base at J, with 9 bases between the two ends. CDR1 is MNHEY, CDR2 SVGAGI, per germline. The table came from immunoSEQ multiplex PCR; TCRdb's copy has only in-frame clones and leaves some out. This sample yields some 140,000 clones, of which roughly 92% are seen a single time; about 11% belongs to the top ten. The TCR originated in a young man in good health. The chain is built from TRBV6-5 and TRBJ2-6; no firm D call. Sequencing was done on a sample of blood. The CDR3 region is CASRSASGANVLTF. The CDR3 DNA reads as TGTGCCAGCCGGTCCGCGTCTGGGGCCAACGTCCTGACTTTC.